The clone carrying this TCR beta chain has ten or more counts. The sample originates from a study of prognosis after radiotherapy for stage I lung cancer. Study-wide context: Four to six patients had oligometastatic NSCLC after surgical resection of the primary tumor, and approximately 13 had newly diagnosed primary stage I lung tumors.

Each of two time points yielded six milliliters of peripheral venous blood. Multiplex PCR, run in two rounds, amplified TCR beta CDR3 from genomic DNA. Individual primers that were specific to each TRBV and TRBJ gene served in first-round PCR. MiXCR was run by TCRdb on the multiplex PCR reads, yielding one entry per CDR3 protein. The sample yields 14,000 or so distinct CDR3 sequences, less than 35% seen once. Trimming left V 4 bases short and J 10 bases short, with 12 bases between. Germline assignment: CDR1 SGHRS and CDR2 YFSETQ. This CDR3 spans 12 amino acids. This sequence joins TRBV5-1 and TRBJ2-1, with D possibly being TRBD1 or TRBD2 (5 bases each). This clonotype was obtained from a donor aged 50 or older with non-small cell lung cancer. Sequencing was performed on PBMCs, taken before or after stereotactic body radiation therapy (not recorded which). CDR3: CASSGTGTEQFF. The DNA for the CDR3 is TGCGCCAGCAGCGGAACCGGGACCGAGCAGTTCTTC.